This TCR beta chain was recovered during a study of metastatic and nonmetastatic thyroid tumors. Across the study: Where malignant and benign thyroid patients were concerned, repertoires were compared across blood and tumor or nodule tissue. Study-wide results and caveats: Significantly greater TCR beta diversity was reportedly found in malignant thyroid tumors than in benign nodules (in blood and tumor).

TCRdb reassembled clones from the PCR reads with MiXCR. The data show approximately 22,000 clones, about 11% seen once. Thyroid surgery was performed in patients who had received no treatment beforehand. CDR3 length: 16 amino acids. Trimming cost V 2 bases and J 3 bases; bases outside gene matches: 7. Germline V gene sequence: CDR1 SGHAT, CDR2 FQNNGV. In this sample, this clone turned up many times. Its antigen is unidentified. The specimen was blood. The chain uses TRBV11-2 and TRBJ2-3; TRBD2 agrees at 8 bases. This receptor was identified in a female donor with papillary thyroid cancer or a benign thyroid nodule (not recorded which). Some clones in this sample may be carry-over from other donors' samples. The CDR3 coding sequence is TGTGCCAGCAGCTTAATTTATCCTAGCGGGACAGATACGCAGTATTTT. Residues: CASSLIYPSGTDTQYF.